Included here is one T cell receptor (beta chain) sequence, with context. This sample stems from a study of sequential checkpoint blockade in melanoma. Turning to the study itself: Both treatment sequences were followed by maintenance nivolumab.

Sequencing was performed with immunoSEQ multiplex PCR; in TCRdb, only in-frame clones are kept and a portion is missing. This table holds roughly 30,000 clones, approximately 83% found once. The CDR3 loop spans 16 amino acids. Per the germline V gene, CDR1 is LNHDA and CDR2 is SQIVND (reference sequence). Trimming took 6 bases from V and 6 from J, leaving 21 bases between them. Described treatment: randomized to nivolumab then ipilimumab (arm A) or the reverse (arm B). PBMC sorting kept live CD3+CD8+ cells without CD19 or CD56. The sequence was collected from a human donor with melanoma. Sequenced material: CD8+ T cells sorted from blood (inferred from file names), taken from a patient given nivolumab and ipilimumab in sequence. The chain links TRBV19 to TRBJ1-5; maybe TRBD1 (5 bases). The CDR3 DNA is TGTGCCAGTAGCGTCTGGGCCCCGGAGGGGAGTCAGCCCCAGCATTTT. Protein sequence: CASSVWAPEGSQPQHF.